Below, 10 T cell receptor beta chains from the same sample are listed, as sequenced in a study of OX40 agonist ivuxolimab in advanced cancers. This table comes from immunoSEQ multiplex PCR, and its TCRdb copy is limited to in-frame clones, with some not included. The sample holds around 99,000 clones, about 91% seen once. The starting material was CD4+ or CD8+ T cells sorted from blood, obtained in a trial of the OX40 agonist ivuxolimab. These receptors were collected from an adult with an advanced solid tumor such as melanoma, head and neck, liver or kidney cancer.

The gene calls are TRBV7-9 and TRBJ1-1, with D possibly matching TRBD1 (6 bases). Germline V gene lookup returns CDR1 SEHNR and CDR2 FQNEAQ (reference sequence). Trimming pared 5 bases from V and 0 bases from J, leaving 13 bases between. CDR3 size: 15 residues. The DNA of the CDR3 is TGTGCCAGCAGCCCTTCCGACAGGATGAACACTGAAGCTTTCTTT. This codes for CASSPSDRMNTEAFF.

This clone appeared a few times. The chain employs TRBV5-1 and TRBJ1-1; no clear D. This CDR3 has 15 residues. In germline, CDR1 is SGHRS, CDR2 YFSETQ. Trimming left V 4 bases short and J 1 base short, with 14 bases between. The CDR3 nucleotides are TGCGCCAGCAGCCCGACCCTTCCCCCGAACACTGAAGCTTTCTTT. The encoded protein is CASSPTLPPNTEAFF.

This chain connects TRBV6-5 to TRBJ2-5; 10 bases line up with TRBD1. The end of the DNA is better explained by TRBJ2-7, so the J call may be wrong. The CDR3 is 15 residues long. Per the germline V gene, CDR1 is MNHEY and CDR2 is SVGAGI. CDR3 in amino acids: CASSTPGQGTYEQYF. The CDR3 coding sequence is TGTGCCAGCAGTACACCGGGACAGGGGACCTACGAGCAGTACTTC.

The V call is TRBV14, the J call TRBJ1-1, with no clear D. The germline V and J ends were trimmed by 8 bases and 1 base, with 14 bases remaining between them. Germline V gene data show CDR1 as SGHDN and CDR2 as FVKESK. The CDR3 contains 14 residues. CDR3 in amino acids: CASGTGNRNTEAFF. CDR3 DNA sequence: TGTGCCAGCGGAACCGGGAACAGGAACACTGAAGCTTTCTTT.

The gene calls are TRBV7-2 and TRBJ2-3; maybe TRBD2 (5 bases). This CDR3 spans 16 amino acids. CDR1 SGHTA and CDR2 FQGNSA come from the germline V gene. Trimming took off 2 bases at V and 2 bases at J, with 14 bases between the two ends. CDR3 in DNA: TGTGCCAGCAGCTTACTGGCTAGCAGCTACACAGATACGCAGTATTTT. Protein sequence: CASSLLASSYTDTQYF.

The chain's CDR3 is CASSPTGVRYTDTQYF. The CDR3, as DNA: TGTGCCAGCAGCCCAACCGGGGTCCGATACACAGATACGCAGTATTTT. V gene TRBV7-3 combines with J gene TRBJ2-3; the D gene is possibly TRBD2 (5 bases). CDR1 and CDR2 from the germline V gene are SGHTA and FQGTGA. The CDR3 runs 16 residues. Trimming removed 5 bases at V and 2 bases at J, with 17 bases between.

V gene TRBV14 combines with J gene TRBJ1-6, with D tentatively TRBD1 (5 bases). Per germline, CDR1 SGHDN and CDR2 FVKESK. The CDR3 has 14 residues. Trimming left V 4 bases short and J 10 bases short, with 14 bases between. CDR3 region: CASSPVFEGSPLHF. CDR3 nucleotide sequence: TGTGCCAGCAGCCCTGTCTTTGAGGGGTCACCCCTCCACTTT.

CDR3 nucleotide sequence: TGTGCCAGCAGCTTAGTAGTCAGCGAGCAGTACTTC. It translates to CASSLVVSEQYF. The chain couples TRBV7-9 to TRBJ2-7; D is uncertain. Germline V gives CDR1 SEHNR, CDR2 FQNEAQ (reference sequence). Trimming shortened V by 1 base and J by 6 bases, and 7 bases separated the two germline ends. CDR3 length: 12 amino acids. The full variable domain, in which reference TRBV7-9 and TRBJ2-7 provide the parts outside the CDR3, is DTGVSQNPRHKITKRGQNVTFRCDPISEHNRLYWYRQTLGQGPEFLTYFQNEAQLEKSRLLSDRFSAERPKGSFSTLEIQRTEQGDSAMYLCASSLVVSEQYFGPGTRLTVT.

The chain has TRBV5-1 and TRBJ1-4; the D is unclear. The CDR3 consists of 13 residues. CDR1 and CDR2 from the germline V gene are SGHRS and YFSETQ. Trimming removed 6 bases at V and 0 bases at J, with 6 bases between. The CDR3, as DNA: TGCGCCAGCAAACCCACAACTAATGAAAAACTGTTTTTT. Its translation is CASKPTTNEKLFF.

J is TRBJ1-4 and V is TRBV15, with D possibly being TRBD1 (5 bases). V was pared by 2 bases and J by 3 bases, with 16 bases between. Germline-derived CDR1 and CDR2 are LNHNV and YYDKDF (reference sequence). This CDR3 is built from 17 residues. CDR3 sequence: CATSRSLQGWSNEKLFF. The CDR3 bases are TGTGCCACCAGCAGATCCCTCCAGGGTTGGTCTAATGAAAAACTGTTTTTT.